These 27 T cell receptor beta chains were all obtained from the same sample, sequenced in a study of beta chain features in type 1 diabetes. Sequenced material consisted of expressed TCRB transcripts (all of the isolated RNA was reverse transcribed). Assay used: immunoSEQ multiplex PCR; TCRdb lists only in-frame clones, some missing. The sample records over 15,000 clones, 55% being singletons. Sample: stem cell memory CD4+ T cells from blood. The receptor set was obtained from a woman aged 18-35 years in good health.

The chain employs TRBV6-5 and TRBJ2-3; 10 bases fit TRBD1. Trimming cost V 7 bases and J 1 base; bases outside gene matches: 5. Germline lookup yields CDR1 MNHEY and CDR2 SVGAGI. This CDR3 has 15 amino acids. The CDR3 spells CASKDRGGGTDTQYF. The CDR3 DNA follows: TGTGCCAGCAAGGACAGGGGGGGAGGCACAGATACGCAGTATTTT.

J is TRBJ2-1 and V is TRBV30; D possibly corresponds to TRBD1 (6 bases). The CDR3 has 14 residues. The germline V gene has CDR1 GTSNPN and CDR2 SVGIG (reference sequence). V dropped 4 bases and J dropped 3 bases, with 13 bases sitting between them. CDR3 nucleotides: TGTGCCTGGACAGGGGATTGGGGCTACAATGAGCAGTTCTTC. Encoded protein: CAWTGDWGYNEQFF.

The rearrangement uses TRBV7-3 and TRBJ1-2, with 9 bases aligning to TRBD1. The CDR3 spans 17 residues. V shed 1 base and J 4 bases; nucleotides not matched to a gene: 10. The germline CDR1 and CDR2 sequences are SGHTA and FQGTGA. The CDR3 nucleotides are TGTGCCAGCAGCTTAAATGGTGCGGGACAGGGAACCTATGGCTACACCTTC. Residues: CASSLNGAGQGTYGYTF. The whole variable domain, remainder taken from reference TRBV7-3 and TRBJ1-2, is GAGVSQTPSNKVTEKGKYVELRCDPISGHTALYWYRQSLGQGPEFLIYFQGTGAADDSGLPNDRFFAVRPEGSVSTLKIQRTERGDSAVYLCASSLNGAGQGTYGYTFGSGTRLTVV.

The chain couples TRBV27 to TRBJ1-1; tentatively, D is TRBD1 (6 bases). There are 14 residues in the CDR3. Germline V lookup: CDR1 MNHEY, CDR2 SMNVEV (reference sequence). V was pared by 6 bases and J by 5 bases, with 16 bases between. The CDR3 spells CASSIQGSQTEAFF. For the CDR3, the DNA is TGTGCCAGCAGCATACAGGGATCACAGACTGAAGCTTTCTTT.

The sample holds a few counts of this clone. This chain links TRBV27 with TRBJ1-4; 12 positions match TRBD1. This CDR3 has 16 amino acids. Germline V gene sequence: CDR1 MNHEY, CDR2 SMNVEV (reference sequence). V lost 4 bases to trimming and J lost 7 bases; unmatched junction nucleotides: 7. CDR3 in amino acids: CASSYRDRGRSEKLFF. CDR3 bases: TGTGCCAGCAGTTACCGGGACAGGGGGCGTAGTGAAAAACTGTTTTTT. The whole variable domain, filled in from reference TRBV27 and TRBJ1-4, reads EAQVTQNPRYLITVTGKKLTVTCSQNMNHEYMSWYRQDPGLGLRQIYYSMNVEVTDKGDVPEGYKVSRKEKRNFPLILESPSPNQTSLYFCASSYRDRGRSEKLFFGSGTQLSVL.

The rearrangement uses TRBV5-1 and TRBJ2-1; no clear D gene. Trimming stripped 2 bases from V and 9 bases from J, with 9 bases between. The germline V gene has CDR1 SGHRS and CDR2 YFSETQ. CDR3 length: 12 residues. The CDR3: CASSLTAVEQFF. The CDR3 DNA follows: TGCGCCAGCAGCTTAACGGCGGTTGAGCAGTTCTTC.

This sequence joins TRBV5-1 and TRBJ1-1, with 10 bases lining up with TRBD1. CDR1 and CDR2 from the germline V gene are SGHRS and YFSETQ. This CDR3 has 16 amino acids. The junction had 2 bases not matched to a gene; V was cut back by 0 bases and J by 0 bases. The CDR3 DNA sequence: TGCGCCAGCAGCTTGGGACAGGGGGCTGTGAACACTGAAGCTTTCTTT. Protein product: CASSLGQGAVNTEAFF.

This chain joins TRBV9 and TRBJ2-1; 11 bases match TRBD2. Germline V gene data show CDR1 as SGDLS and CDR2 as YYNGEE. The V and J ends lost 4 bases and 4 bases, in that order; junction bases with no gene match: 4. CDR3 length: 15 amino acids. CDR3 DNA sequence: TGTGCCAGCAGCCTTAGCGGGGGGGCTTACAATGAGCAGTTCTTC. This gives the protein CASSLSGGAYNEQFF.

This clone turned up a few times. The gene calls are TRBV30 and TRBJ1-1; D gene uncertain. V dropped 0 bases and J dropped 8 bases, with 7 bases sitting between them. Germline assignment: CDR1 GTSNPN and CDR2 SVGIG (reference sequence). The CDR3 spans 11 residues. CDR3 coding DNA: TGTGCCTGGAGTGTAAGGAGGGAAGCTTTCTTT. It yields the protein CAWSVRREAFF.

V usage is TRBV30 and J usage is TRBJ2-1; maybe TRBD1 (5 bases). Between the trimmed V and J ends, which lost 1 base and 6 bases, there was a span of 19 bases. CDR1 and CDR2 (germline): GTSNPN, SVGIG (reference sequence). The CDR3 runs to 16 residues. The CDR3 loop reads CAWSAWGLAFINEQFF. CDR3 nucleotides: TGTGCCTGGAGTGCTTGGGGCCTGGCCTTCATCAATGAGCAGTTCTTC.

This clone was observed a handful of times. This chain joins TRBV5-1 and TRBJ2-7, with TRBD1 matching 8 bases. Germline-derived CDR1 and CDR2 are SGHRS and YFSETQ. Trimming removed 4 bases from V and 2 bases from J; junction bases left unmatched: 11. The CDR3 consists of 16 residues. DNA for the CDR3: TGCGCCAGCAGCGCCGGGATCGGGACAGGTACCTACGAGCAGTACTTC. It is translated as CASSAGIGTGTYEQYF.

V and J are TRBV7-6 and TRBJ2-7; 8 nucleotides align to TRBD1. The CDR3 covers 13 residues. The trim removed 6 bases at V and 2 bases at J, leaving 3 bases unmatched. Germline loops: CDR1 SGHVS, CDR2 FNYEAQ. DNA of the CDR3: TGTGCCAGCAGTCCAGGGGGCGCCTACGAGCAGTACTTC. This gives the protein CASSPGGAYEQYF.

This clone was recorded a few times. This sequence joins TRBV29-1 and TRBJ2-1; 12 bases align to TRBD2. Per the germline V gene, CDR1 is SQVTM and CDR2 is ANQGSEA. The CDR3 totals 11 residues. V shed 8 bases and J 10 bases; nucleotides not matched to a gene: 3. The CDR3 here is CSTSGGLEQFF. In DNA form, the CDR3 reads TGCAGCACTAGCGGGGGGTTAGAGCAGTTCTTC.

CDR3 protein: CASSAEGQGGGYTF. CDR3 in DNA: TGTGCCAGCAGTGCCGAAGGACAGGGTGGTGGCTACACCTTC. The genes are TRBV2 and TRBJ1-2; 8 nucleotides match TRBD1. The CDR3 has 14 residues. V lost 4 bases, J lost 7 bases, and 8 bases stayed unmatched. CDR1 and CDR2 (germline): SNHLY, FYNNEI.

V gene TRBV29-1 combines with J gene TRBJ2-3; D is possibly TRBD1 (7 bases). With 3 bases removed from V and 6 bases from J, the gap between germline ends came to 13 bases. The germline V gene encodes CDR1 SQVTM and CDR2 ANQGSEA. The CDR3 consists of 13 residues. This CDR3 is CSVDIAGGDTQYF. The CDR3 DNA is TGCAGCGTTGATATTGCAGGGGGGGATACGCAGTATTTT.

This rearrangement joins TRBV19 to TRBJ2-5, with D possibly TRBD2 on 5 matching bases. The CDR3 is made up of 13 amino acids. The V and J ends lost 4 bases and 5 bases respectively, with 11 bases between them. CDR1 and CDR2 (germline): LNHDA, SQIVND (reference sequence). The CDR3 DNA reads TGTGCCAGTAGTACCTCGCGAGGGGAGACCCAGTACTTC. As protein: CASSTSRGETQYF.

The chain links TRBV7-9 to TRBJ2-5; 12 bases agree with TRBD2. The length of the CDR3 is 15 residues. Looked up from germline, CDR1 is SEHNR and CDR2 is FQNEAQ (reference sequence). V shed 6 bases, J shed 2 bases, and the junction held 4 bases outside the gene matches. CDR3 protein: CASRASGRVQETQYF. The CDR3 DNA sequence: TGTGCCAGCAGGGCTAGCGGGAGGGTTCAAGAGACCCAGTACTTC. Full variable domain (missing parts from reference TRBV7-9 and TRBJ2-5): DTGVSQNPRHKITKRGQNVTFRCDPISEHNRLYWYRQTLGQGPEFLTYFQNEAQLEKSRLLSDRFSAERPKGSFSTLEIQRTEQGDSAMYLCASRASGRVQETQYFGPGTRLLVL.

This clone was picked up a small number of times. The chain's CDR3 is CSVDSHSSYNEQFF. CDR3 coding DNA: TGCAGCGTTGACAGCCACAGCTCCTACAATGAGCAGTTCTTC. The chain uses TRBV29-1 and TRBJ2-1, with D uncertain. V gave up 3 bases and J gave up 0 bases, with 9 bases separating them. The CDR3 runs 14 residues. Germline CDR1 is SQVTM and CDR2 is ANQGSEA.

The chain combines TRBV6-1 with TRBJ1-1; 9 nucleotides line up with TRBD1. V dropped 0 bases and J dropped 11; count of bases not matched to a gene: 10. Per germline, CDR1 MNHNS and CDR2 SASEGT. This CDR3 contains 15 residues. The DNA for the CDR3 is TGTGCCAGCAGTGAAGCCTCTCGGACAGGGGACTTCGCTTTCTTT. Protein product: CASSEASRTGDFAFF.

This clone was counted a few times. This CDR3 is CASSFGQGQKLFF. CDR3 in DNA: TGTGCCAGCAGCTTCGGACAGGGGCAGAAGCTGTTTTTT. This chain links TRBV5-4 with TRBJ1-4, with 9 bases lining up with TRBD1. The V gene's germline CDR1 is SGHNT and CDR2 YYREEE (reference sequence). V gave up 2 bases and J gave up 14 bases; unmatched junction bases: 7. The CDR3 extends over 13 amino acids.

The chain joins TRBV9 to TRBJ2-3; 11 bases are shared with TRBD2. The junction had 3 bases not matched to a gene; V was cut back by 3 bases and J by 3 bases. This CDR3 has 15 residues. The germline V gene has CDR1 SGDLS and CDR2 YYNGEE. This CDR3 is CASSALAGVTDTQYF. CDR3 in DNA: TGTGCCAGCAGCGCACTAGCGGGAGTAACAGATACGCAGTATTTT.

This clone was recorded once. This chain links TRBV7-2 with TRBJ2-2, with D possibly matching TRBD2 (6 bases). This CDR3 has 15 residues. The V and J ends lost 1 base and 7 bases respectively, with 13 bases between them. CDR1 is SGHTA, CDR2 FQGNSA, per germline. The CDR3 is CASSLDAGPSGELFF. In DNA form, the CDR3 reads TGTGCCAGCAGCTTAGATGCGGGGCCGAGCGGGGAGCTGTTTTTT.

V and J are TRBV5-1 and TRBJ2-7; 7 nucleotides align to TRBD2. The germline CDR1 and CDR2 sequences are SGHRS and YFSETQ. This CDR3 is 15 amino acids long. V lost 4 bases, J lost 6 bases, and 13 bases stayed unmatched. Written as DNA, the CDR3 is TGCGCCAGCAGCCCCGGGGGGACTCATACTTCCGAGCAGTACTTC. Translated, it gives CASSPGGTHTSEQYF.

This clone was observed a handful of times. The DNA for the CDR3 is TGTGCCAGCGCTAAATCGGTGGGGGGAGCTTTCTTT. Translation gives CASAKSVGGAFF. The chain joins TRBV7-2 to TRBJ1-1; tentative D call: TRBD1 (5 bases). Trimming took 8 bases from V and 10 from J, leaving 17 bases between them. Germline values: CDR1 SGHTA, CDR2 FQGNSA. CDR3 size: 12 residues.

This clone showed up just a few times. V usage is TRBV7-2 and J usage is TRBJ2-1, with 8 bases matching TRBD1. V shed 6 bases and J 4 bases; nucleotides not matched to a gene: 11. The CDR3 sequence is 16 residues long. Per germline, CDR1 SGHTA and CDR2 FQGNSA. CDR3 loop: CASSISDRGIYNEQFF. CDR3 nucleotide sequence: TGTGCCAGCAGTATTAGCGACAGGGGCATTTACAATGAGCAGTTCTTC.

The chain couples TRBV12-5 to TRBJ2-2; D may be TRBD2 (6 bases). This CDR3 comprises 15 residues. Trimming cost V 1 base and J 9 bases, with 15 bases left between them. Germline CDR1 LGHNT, CDR2 FRNRAP. In DNA, the CDR3 is TGTGCTAGTGGTTTGGGACGGGGGAGAGTCCGGGAGCTGTTTTTT. Its translation: CASGLGRGRVRELFF.

V and J are TRBV11-2 and TRBJ2-5, with 12 bases matching TRBD2. The CDR3 contains 18 residues. V was clipped by 1 base and J by 5 bases; unmatched bases: 11. The germline gives CDR1 SGHAT, CDR2 FQNNGV. CDR3 DNA sequence: TGTGCCAGCAGCTTAGGTAGCCGACTAGCGGGAGATGGGGAGACCCAGTACTTC. It is translated as CASSLGSRLAGDGETQYF.